This T cell receptor (beta chain) stems from a study of T cells after posttransplantation cyclophosphamide. Broader study findings: After PTCy, TRB diversity resembled that of CNI/methotrexate controls. Tissue-infiltrating T cells from skin or gut overlapped little with blood T cells. Later blood repertoires were often dominated by clones from the donor CD8+ memory compartment.

Germline CDR1 and CDR2: LNHDA and SQIVND (reference sequence). Trimming removed 6 bases from V and 0 bases from J, with 9 bases in between. The length of the CDR3 is 15 residues. Here immunoSEQ multiplex PCR was the method, and the copy in TCRdb shows in-frame clones only, minus some. This repertoire lists approximately 12,000 clones without singletons; 20% to 30% sits in the top ten. This clone was seen ten or more times. Its antigen is as yet unknown. Busulfan-fludarabine conditioning, marrow transplant, and cyclophosphamide on days +3 and +4 were administered. The chain recombines TRBV19 with TRBJ2-6; possible D gene TRBD1, 6 bases. Specimen: PBMCs, collected after allogeneic stem cell transplant with posttransplant cyclophosphamide. This clonotype was obtained from a female patient between 40 and 50 years old who received an allogeneic stem cell transplant from a related donor, was CMV-positive, and had acute GVHD only. The graft donor may have given rise to some T cells. CDR3 in DNA: TGTGCCAGTAGGCAGGGGATCTCTGGGGCCAACGTCCTGACTTTC. This sequence encodes CASRQGISGANVLTF.